Listed below are T cell receptor beta chains from one sample, sequenced in a study of molecular identifiers for immune sequencing clone quantification. TCRdb fed the PCR reads into MiXCR, producing one record per CDR3 protein. The sample yields more than 250,000 distinct CDR3 sequences, over 20% seen once. The sample taken for sequencing was naive CD8+ T cells from blood, with Jurkat cell RNA spiked in. These receptor sequences come from a human donor in good health. Some libraries in this study had Jurkat cell RNA spiked in. Both conserved end residues are part of each CDR3. The D gene is left open where the match is weak. Size tells how often a clone was seen (once, few, many) or the class of an expanded clone, and some rows leave it out.

d_call	v_call	clone_size	j_call	cdr3_aa	cdr3_nt
.	TRBV7-9	many	TRBJ2-7	CASSPKGPSTDEQYF	TGTGCCAGCAGCCCAAAGGGACCAAGCACCGACGAGCAGTACTTC
.	TRBV6-5	.	TRBJ1-4	CASSNFLGDNEQLFF	TGTGCCAGCAGTAACTTCCTCGGCGATAATGAACAACTGTTTTTT
.	TRBV10-2	many	TRBJ2-3	CASSESFDPSTDTQYF	TGCGCCAGCAGTGAGTCGTTTGACCCTAGCACAGATACGCAGTATTTT
.	TRBV12-5	many	TRBJ1-1	CASGLFVGMMNTEAFF	TGTGCTAGTGGTCTATTTGTCGGGATGATGAACACTGAAGCTTTCTTT
.	TRBV4-1	.	TRBJ2-7	CASSQTAQGIGYEQYF	TGCGCCAGCAGCCAAACGGCTCAGGGTATCGGATACGAGCAGTACTTC
.	TRBV6-2/TRBV6-3	few	TRBJ1-1	CASSYGPPRNTEAFF	TGTGCCAGCAGTTATGGACCCCCGAGGAACACTGAAGCTTTCTTT
.	TRBV30	many	TRBJ1-4	CAFTDSPAEKLFF	TGTGCCTTCACGGACAGCCCTGCGGAAAAACTGTTTTTT
TRBD1	TRBV29-1	many	TRBJ2-7	CSVEWAVQGEYEQYF	TGCAGCGTTGAATGGGCGGTGCAGGGGGAGTACGAGCAGTACTTC
.	TRBV28	.	TRBJ2-6	CASGDWANVPTF	TGTGCCAGCGGGGACTGGGCCAACGTCCCGACTTTC
.	TRBV4-3	many	TRBJ2-1	CASSHPGGHEQFF	TGCGCCAGCAGCCACCCCGGGGGCCATGAGCAGTTCTTC
.	TRBV20-1	many	TRBJ1-5	CSARDPGRVDQPQHF	TGCAGTGCTAGAGATCCAGGCAGGGTGGATCAGCCCCAGCATTTT
.	TRBV6-6	many	TRBJ1-1	CASSYRGQDTEAFF	TGTGCCAGCAGTTACAGAGGGCAGGACACTGAAGCTTTCTTT
.	TRBV20-1	few	TRBJ2-2	CSARDSPSRAGELFF	TGCAGTGCTAGAGACTCCCCTTCCCGGGCCGGGGAGCTGTTTTTT